These T cell receptor beta chains were read from a single sample in a study of CD8+CD57+ T cells in acquired aplastic anemia. One entry per CDR3 protein, called by TCRdb with MiXCR from the reads. The sample carries around 290,000 distinct CDR3 sequences, roughly 59% recorded once. Sequencing was performed on sorted CD4+, CD8+, or CD8+CD57+ T cells (not recorded which) from PBMCs. The receptors stem from a human donor with aplastic anemia. Both conserved end residues are part of each CDR3. The D gene is left open where the match is weak. Only part of the rows carry a size: once, few, many, or a class if the clone is expanded.

j_call: TRBJ2-3
d_call: -
v_call: TRBV5-5
clone_size: -
cdr3_aa: CASSIRDSSYNEQYF
cdr3_nt: TGTGCCAGCAGCATCCGGGACTCCTCCTACAATGAGCAGTATTTT

j_call: TRBJ1-1
d_call: TRBD1
v_call: TRBV19
clone_size: -
cdr3_aa: CASRWDRDGTTEAFF
cdr3_nt: TGTGCCAGTAGGTGGGACAGGGACGGTACCACTGAAGCTTTCTTT

j_call: TRBJ2-7
d_call: TRBD1
v_call: TRBV20-1
clone_size: -
cdr3_aa: CSARARTGASSEQYF
cdr3_nt: TGCAGTGCTAGAGCCCGGACAGGGGCGAGTTCCGAGCAGTACTTC

j_call: TRBJ1-2
d_call: TRBD1
v_call: TRBV30
clone_size: many
cdr3_aa: CAWSVGRGRDYGYTF
cdr3_nt: TGTGCCTGGAGTGTAGGAAGGGGGCGAGATTATGGCTACACCTTC

j_call: TRBJ1-6
d_call: TRBD1
v_call: TRBV2
clone_size: -
cdr3_aa: CASRTDRDSSPLHF
cdr3_nt: TGTGCCAGCAGGACGGACAGGGATAGTTCACCCCTCCACTTT

j_call: TRBJ2-7
d_call: -
v_call: TRBV24-1
clone_size: medium-sized
cdr3_aa: CATSDPLTASYEQYF
cdr3_nt: TGTGCCACCAGTGATCCGCTGACAGCTTCCTACGAGCAGTACTTC

j_call: TRBJ1-5
d_call: -
v_call: TRBV10-3
clone_size: -
cdr3_aa: CAISEDPTHQPQHF
cdr3_nt: TGTGCCATCAGTGAGGACCCTACTCATCAGCCCCAGCATTTT

j_call: TRBJ2-3
d_call: TRBD2
v_call: TRBV7-9
clone_size: -
cdr3_aa: CASSLDVGGNTDTQYF
cdr3_nt: TGTGCCAGCAGCTTAGATGTGGGGGGGAATACAGATACGCAGTATTTT

j_call: TRBJ1-6
d_call: -
v_call: TRBV20-1
clone_size: -
cdr3_aa: CSASEQPLNSPLHF
cdr3_nt: TGCAGTGCTTCGGAGCAGCCACTTAATTCACCCCTCCACTTT

j_call: TRBJ2-5
d_call: TRBD2
v_call: TRBV20-1
clone_size: once
cdr3_aa: CSVTSGGGIRGETQYF
cdr3_nt: TGCAGTGTCACTAGCGGGGGCGGTATTCGCGGGGAGACCCAGTACTTC

j_call: TRBJ1-2
d_call: -
v_call: TRBV9
clone_size: few
cdr3_aa: CASSVGGHSTYGYTF
cdr3_nt: TGTGCCAGCAGCGTAGGGGGACACAGCACCTATGGCTACACCTTC

j_call: TRBJ2-5
d_call: -
v_call: TRBV10-1
clone_size: many
cdr3_aa: CASSEGIAVGQETQYF
cdr3_nt: TGCGCCAGCAGTGAAGGGATAGCGGTGGGGCAAGAGACCCAGTACTTC

j_call: TRBJ1-3
d_call: -
v_call: TRBV3-1
clone_size: many
cdr3_aa: CASSKQGSGNTIYF
cdr3_nt: TGTGCCAGCAGCAAACAGGGCTCTGGAAACACCATATATTTT

j_call: TRBJ1-2
d_call: -
v_call: TRBV3-1
clone_size: -
cdr3_aa: CASSQAGLVYGYTF
cdr3_nt: TGTGCCAGCAGCCAAGCTGGCCTCGTTTATGGCTACACCTTC

j_call: TRBJ1-6
d_call: -
v_call: TRBV6-1
clone_size: many
cdr3_aa: CASSTSGEGDSPLHF
cdr3_nt: TGTGCCAGCAGTACCTCCGGAGAGGGGGATTCACCCCTCCACTTT

j_call: TRBJ2-7
d_call: TRBD1
v_call: TRBV7-9
clone_size: -
cdr3_aa: CASVRGQGRVEQYF
cdr3_nt: TGTGCCAGCGTTAGGGGACAGGGAAGGGTGGAGCAGTACTTC

j_call: TRBJ2-7
d_call: TRBD1
v_call: TRBV2
clone_size: -
cdr3_aa: CASSPSTMTPGQGYF
cdr3_nt: TGTGCCAGCAGCCCAAGCACTATGACACCGGGACAGGGATACTTC

j_call: TRBJ2-1
d_call: TRBD2
v_call: TRBV7-9
clone_size: -
cdr3_aa: CASSTGTSGHYNEQFF
cdr3_nt: TGTGCCAGCAGCACCGGGACTAGCGGGCACTACAATGAGCAGTTCTTC

j_call: TRBJ1-1
d_call: -
v_call: TRBV10-2
clone_size: many
cdr3_aa: CASSDRGTEAFF
cdr3_nt: TGCGCCAGCAGTGACAGGGGCACTGAAGCTTTCTTT

j_call: TRBJ2-7
d_call: -
v_call: TRBV25-1
clone_size: -
cdr3_aa: CASSSPLEQYF
cdr3_nt: TGTGCCAGCAGCTCTCCATTAGAGCAGTACTTC

j_call: TRBJ2-7
d_call: TRBD2
v_call: TRBV6-1
clone_size: many
cdr3_aa: CASSEGLAYYYEQYF
cdr3_nt: TGTGCCAGCAGTGAAGGACTAGCTTACTACTACGAGCAGTACTTC

j_call: TRBJ2-1
d_call: -
v_call: TRBV25-1
clone_size: once
cdr3_aa: CASSVVGGGEQFF
cdr3_nt: TGTGCCAGCAGCGTAGTAGGGGGGGGTGAGCAGTTCTTC

j_call: TRBJ2-3
d_call: TRBD1
v_call: TRBV6-5
clone_size: -
cdr3_aa: CASSPPQGESTDTQYF
cdr3_nt: TGTGCCAGCAGTCCCCCTCAGGGGGAAAGCACAGATACGCAGTATTTT

j_call: TRBJ1-1
d_call: -
v_call: TRBV9
clone_size: many
cdr3_aa: CASSVATWSEAFF
cdr3_nt: TGTGCCAGCAGCGTAGCTACTTGGTCTGAAGCTTTCTTT

j_call: TRBJ1-1
d_call: TRBD1
v_call: TRBV13
clone_size: once
cdr3_aa: CASSLGLTGGTEAFF
cdr3_nt: TGTGCCAGCAGCTTAGGCCTAACAGGGGGCACTGAAGCTTTCTTT

j_call: TRBJ1-1
d_call: -
v_call: TRBV11-3
clone_size: -
cdr3_aa: CASSHDRLNTEAFF
cdr3_nt: TGTGCCAGCAGCCATGACAGGTTGAACACTGAAGCTTTCTTT

j_call: TRBJ2-1
d_call: TRBD2
v_call: TRBV6-1
clone_size: many
cdr3_aa: CASSDAGESYNEQFF
cdr3_nt: TGTGCCAGCAGTGATGCGGGAGAATCCTACAATGAGCAGTTCTTC

j_call: TRBJ1-2
d_call: TRBD1
v_call: TRBV19
clone_size: -
cdr3_aa: CASRRQGGPYGYTF
cdr3_nt: TGTGCCAGTAGGAGACAGGGAGGGCCGTATGGCTACACCTTC

j_call: TRBJ1-2
d_call: -
v_call: TRBV20-1
clone_size: -
cdr3_aa: CSASSPGHGYTF
cdr3_nt: TGCAGTGCTAGTTCCCCGGGCCATGGCTACACCTTC

j_call: TRBJ2-5
d_call: TRBD1
v_call: TRBV7-9
clone_size: many
cdr3_aa: CASSEDRGRETQYF
cdr3_nt: TGTGCCAGCAGTGAGGACAGGGGAAGGGAGACCCAGTACTTC

j_call: TRBJ2-5
d_call: TRBD1
v_call: TRBV19
clone_size: -
cdr3_aa: CASSIDFADRGETQYF
cdr3_nt: TGTGCCAGTAGTATAGATTTTGCCGACAGGGGAGAGACCCAGTACTTC

j_call: TRBJ2-7
d_call: TRBD1
v_call: TRBV5-1
clone_size: many
cdr3_aa: CASSPNRGYEQYF
cdr3_nt: TGCGCCAGCAGCCCAAACAGGGGCTACGAGCAGTACTTC

j_call: TRBJ1-2
d_call: -
v_call: TRBV27
clone_size: many
cdr3_aa: CASSLWAGTSYGYTF
cdr3_nt: TGTGCCAGCAGTTTGTGGGCAGGCACGAGCTATGGCTACACCTTC

j_call: TRBJ2-7
d_call: -
v_call: TRBV7-6
clone_size: few
cdr3_aa: CASSPGRHDEQYF
cdr3_nt: TGTGCCAGCAGCCCTGGACGCCACGACGAGCAGTACTTC

j_call: TRBJ2-1
d_call: -
v_call: TRBV20-1
clone_size: -
cdr3_aa: CSARDFDTGVANEQFF
cdr3_nt: TGCAGTGCTAGAGATTTCGACACGGGAGTGGCCAATGAGCAGTTCTTC

j_call: TRBJ2-7
d_call: -
v_call: TRBV7-8
clone_size: few
cdr3_aa: CASSLGRGAYEQYF
cdr3_nt: TGTGCCAGCAGCTTAGGGCGGGGTGCCTACGAGCAGTACTTC

j_call: TRBJ2-3
d_call: -
v_call: TRBV6-1
clone_size: -
cdr3_aa: CASSEGMVPDTQYF
cdr3_nt: TGTGCCAGCAGTGAAGGCATGGTACCAGATACGCAGTATTTT

j_call: TRBJ2-5
d_call: TRBD1
v_call: TRBV15
clone_size: -
cdr3_aa: CATSSLRGRPQETQYF
cdr3_nt: TGTGCCACCAGCAGCCTCAGGGGGAGACCTCAAGAGACCCAGTACTTC

j_call: TRBJ1-1
d_call: -
v_call: TRBV10-3
clone_size: -
cdr3_aa: CAISEWEAFF
cdr3_nt: TGTGCCATCAGTGAATGGGAAGCTTTCTTT

j_call: TRBJ2-1
d_call: -
v_call: TRBV5-1
clone_size: many
cdr3_aa: CASSLVGLSGQFF
cdr3_nt: TGCGCCAGCAGCTTGGTCGGACTCTCGGGGCAGTTCTTC

j_call: TRBJ2-7
d_call: -
v_call: TRBV10-3
clone_size: -
cdr3_aa: CAISGGVRCSYEQYF
cdr3_nt: TGTGCCATCAGTGGGGGAGTGAGGTGCTCCTACGAGCAGTACTTC

j_call: TRBJ2-3
d_call: TRBD1
v_call: TRBV2
clone_size: -
cdr3_aa: CASCIEDRGYTQYF
cdr3_nt: TGTGCCAGCTGCATAGAGGACAGGGGTTATACGCAGTATTTT

j_call: TRBJ1-2
d_call: -
v_call: TRBV7-3
clone_size: few
cdr3_aa: CASSLEEGGYTF
cdr3_nt: TGTGCCAGCAGCTTAGAGGAGGGTGGCTACACCTTC

j_call: TRBJ2-1
d_call: TRBD2
v_call: TRBV5-1
clone_size: -
cdr3_aa: CASSLGTSRDEQFF
cdr3_nt: TGCGCCAGCAGTCTTGGGACTAGTAGGGATGAGCAGTTCTTC

j_call: TRBJ2-5
d_call: TRBD2
v_call: TRBV24-1
clone_size: few
cdr3_aa: CATSGQAGETQYF
cdr3_nt: TGTGCCACCAGCGGACAAGCGGGGGAGACCCAGTACTTC

j_call: TRBJ2-1
d_call: -
v_call: TRBV18
clone_size: many
cdr3_aa: CASSPPGHGNEQFF
cdr3_nt: TGTGCCAGCTCACCACCTGGACACGGCAATGAGCAGTTCTTC

j_call: TRBJ2-3
d_call: TRBD1
v_call: TRBV20-1
clone_size: -
cdr3_aa: CSARNNRGTDTQYF
cdr3_nt: TGCAGTGCTAGAAATAACAGGGGAACAGATACGCAGTATTTT

j_call: TRBJ2-7
d_call: -
v_call: TRBV19
clone_size: -
cdr3_aa: CASSRGLGPYEQYF
cdr3_nt: TGTGCCAGTAGTAGGGGACTGGGACCCTACGAGCAGTACTTC

j_call: TRBJ1-6
d_call: -
v_call: TRBV9
clone_size: -
cdr3_aa: CASSFSGTAGNSPLHF
cdr3_nt: TGTGCCAGCAGCTTCTCCGGGACGGCGGGGAATTCACCCCTCCACTTT

j_call: TRBJ2-1
d_call: -
v_call: TRBV7-3
clone_size: -
cdr3_aa: CASSLSLDNEQFF
cdr3_nt: TGTGCCAGCAGCTTAAGCCTTGACAATGAGCAGTTCTTC

j_call: TRBJ2-7
d_call: TRBD2
v_call: TRBV5-1
clone_size: many
cdr3_aa: CASSPGTSGAPYEQYF
cdr3_nt: TGCGCCAGCAGCCCAGGGACTAGCGGGGCTCCCTACGAGCAGTACTTC

j_call: TRBJ1-3
d_call: TRBD1
v_call: TRBV9
clone_size: -
cdr3_aa: CASSVDRGNGNTIYF
cdr3_nt: TGTGCCAGCAGCGTAGACAGGGGAAATGGAAACACCATATATTTT